This TCR beta chain was identified in a study of blood T cell repertoires in COVID-19. Study in general: Collection of acute and convalescent COVID-19 samples took place in the United States, Italy and Spain. T cells, B-cell-depleted T cells, or PBMCs provided the cDNA or gDNA that served as material.

A few counts support this clone. Source study methods: Nucleated cell number was recorded as an estimate derived from reference gene primer amplification. Measured with immunoSEQ multiplex PCR; TCRdb has only the in-frame clones, and not every one. D and trimming come from the DNA, and the V and J calls and clone size come from that table. The profile shows under 250,000 clones, approximately 80% of them singletons. This CDR3 region has 20 residues. This TCR derives from a human donor in a cohort sampled during active COVID-19. Sample: peripheral blood. This chain connects TRBV21-1 to TRBJ2-1; the D call TRBD2 from the table was never checked on the DNA. TRBV21-1 is described as a pseudogene. In DNA form, the CDR3 reads TGTGCCAGCAGCAAAGAGATCACTAGCGGGAGCCCGAGCTCCTACAATGAGCAGTTCTTC. It codes for CASSKEITSGSPSSYNEQFF.